Each of the 5 T cell receptor beta chains below was sequenced from the same sample in a study of cytomegalovirus exposure and HLA in healthy donors. 60 Vbeta and 13 Jbeta primers were used in PCR. Produced via immunoSEQ multiplex PCR; TCRdb's table is partial and in-frame only. This repertoire shows around 120,000 clones, 83% found once; its top ten account for less than 1.5%. The sequenced sample consisted of PBMCs. Receptors were obtained from a girl aged 2 to 10 in good health and CMV-seronegative.

V gene TRBV2 combines with J gene TRBJ2-2; TRBD2 agrees at 8 bases. The J segment lost 1 base and the V segment lost 6 bases, leaving 10 bases of the junction unmatched. This CDR3 is built from 17 residues. Germline V lookup: CDR1 SNHLY, CDR2 FYNNEI. The CDR3 loop reads CASSYTTSAVNTGELFF. As DNA, the CDR3 is TGTGCCAGCAGCTACACGACTAGCGCCGTGAACACCGGGGAGCTGTTTTTT.

This chain uses TRBV5-1 with TRBJ2-5, with TRBD2 matching over 7 bases. The V and J ends lost 5 bases and 1 base, in that order; junction bases with no gene match: 8. Germline V lookup: CDR1 SGHRS, CDR2 YFSETQ. The CDR3 runs 15 residues. CDR3 protein: CASRPSGGVQETQYF. CDR3 bases: TGCGCCAGCAGACCTAGCGGAGGGGTCCAAGAGACCCAGTACTTC.

This clone was found once. Its ends do not fully match the called genes, so a read error is possible. This chain connects TRBV11-2 to TRBJ2-7; D might be TRBD1 (6 bases). In germline, CDR1 is SGHAT, CDR2 FQNNGV. This CDR3 spans 14 amino acids. DNA of the CDR3: TGTGCCAGCAGCTTAGGCAGGGGCTCCAACGAGCAGTACTTC. It codes for CASSLGRGSNEQYF.

The chain is built from TRBV10-3 and TRBJ2-7, with D maybe TRBD1 (6 bases). V gave up 10 bases and J gave up 1 base, with 11 bases separating them. CDR3 size: 12 residues. CDR1 and CDR2 (germline): ENHRY, SYGVKD. The CDR3 nucleotides read TGTGCCACCACGGACAGTTCCTACGAGCAGTACTTC. Protein sequence: CATTDSSYEQYF.

This clone was counted only a few times. The chain links TRBV5-1 to TRBJ2-7; 7 positions agree with TRBD2. The CDR3 has 14 amino acids. Germline V gene sequence: CDR1 SGHRS, CDR2 YFSETQ. Unmatched junction bases numbered 4, after V lost 2 bases and J lost 2 bases. CDR3: CASSFGGRAYEQYF. DNA for the CDR3: TGCGCCAGCAGCTTCGGTGGGAGGGCCTACGAGCAGTACTTC. The complete variable domain, with remaining parts taken from reference TRBV5-1 and TRBJ2-7, reads KAGVTQTPRYLIKTRGQQVTLSCSPISGHRSVSWYQQTPGQGLQFLFEYFSETQRNKGNFPGRFSGRQFSNSRSEMNVSTLELGDSALYLCASSFGGRAYEQYFGPGTRLTVT.